The 21 T cell receptor beta chains listed next were all sequenced from one sample in a study of shared clonotypes between healthy human individuals. Only in-frame clones appear in the TCRdb table, and some are missing; sequencing was by immunoSEQ multiplex PCR. The table lists hundreds of thousands of clones, roughly four fifths of them singletons. Input material: PBMCs. These receptors were collected from a woman in her 40s in good health. Some clones in this sample may be carry-over from other donors' samples.

The chain is built from TRBV4-2 and TRBJ2-1, with 10 bases aligning to TRBD2. Germline V gene data show CDR1 as LGHNA and CDR2 as YNFKEQ. The CDR3 is 15 amino acids. J gave up 5 bases and V 6 bases, and 7 bases lay outside the gene matches. The CDR3 spells CASSRIAGGHNEQFF. For the CDR3, the DNA is TGTGCCAGCAGTCGTATAGCGGGAGGTCACAATGAGCAGTTCTTC.

V and J are TRBV5-1 and TRBJ2-7, with a possible D match to TRBD1 (6 bases). The CDR3 has 12 amino acids. Between the trimmed V and J ends, which lost 3 bases and 2 bases, there was a span of 6 bases. CDR1 is SGHRS and CDR2 is YFSETQ in the germline V gene. This CDR3 reads CASSWDTYEQYF. DNA for the CDR3: TGCGCCAGCAGCTGGGACACCTACGAGCAGTACTTC.

The chain employs TRBV12-2 and TRBJ2-1; TRBD2 is the table's D call, not checked against the DNA. TRBV12-2 is labeled a pseudogene. The CDR3 loop spans 19 amino acids. The DNA for the CDR3 is TGTGCAAGTCGCTTAGGAGAGCGGGAGGGATCAAGCTCCTACAATGAGCAGTTCTTC. This gives the protein CASRLGEREGSSSYNEQFF.

J is TRBJ2-2 and V is TRBV4-1; 9 bases fit TRBD2. The CDR3 length is 16 residues. The ends lost 8 bases at V and 5 bases at J; junction bases unmatched: 12. The germline V gene encodes CDR1 MGHRA and CDR2 YSYEKL. CDR3 nucleotide sequence: TGCGCCAGCGGGCTACTCGCGGGAGGGTATACCGGGGAGCTGTTTTTT. This gives the protein CASGLLAGGYTGELFF.

The J gene is TRBJ1-5, the V gene TRBV11-2; a possible D gene is TRBD1 (5 bases). This CDR3 has 15 residues. Germline V gives CDR1 SGHAT, CDR2 FQNNGV. With 3 bases removed from V and 7 bases from J, the gap between germline ends came to 16 bases. In DNA, the CDR3 is TGTGCCAGCAGCTTGGCTCCGGGGGGTCGGCAGCCCCAGCATTTT. Protein sequence: CASSLAPGGRQPQHF.

The chain uses TRBV7-9 and TRBJ2-7; D possibly matches TRBD1 or TRBD2 (6 bases each). This CDR3 comprises 15 residues. Germline loops: CDR1 SEHNR, CDR2 FQNEAQ (reference sequence). V lost 5 bases and J lost 2, with 16 bases in between. CDR3 DNA sequence: TGTGCCAGCAGCCCACGTCCGGGGGCAGCCTACGAGCAGTACTTC. Amino acids: CASSPRPGAAYEQYF.

This rearrangement joins TRBV5-5 to TRBJ1-4; 9 nucleotides align to TRBD1. This CDR3 comprises 15 residues. CDR1 and CDR2 (germline): SGHKS, YYEKEE (reference sequence). The V and J ends lost 2 bases and 7 bases, in that order; junction bases with no gene match: 6. The CDR3 coding sequence is TGTGCCAGCAGCTTTATTGACAGGGGGAGTGAAAAACTGTTTTTT. Translation: CASSFIDRGSEKLFF. The variable domain in full, completed from reference TRBV5-5 and TRBJ1-4, reads DAGVTQSPTHLIKTRGQQVTLRCSPISGHKSVSWYQQVLGQGPQFIFQYYEKEERGRGNFPDRFSARQFPNYSSELNVNALLLGDSALYLCASSFIDRGSEKLFFGSGTQLSVL.

The genes are TRBV7-2 and TRBJ1-5; no reliable D call. The germline V gene has CDR1 SGHTA and CDR2 FQGNSA. V lost 6 bases, J lost 0 bases, and 6 bases lay in between. The CDR3 length is 13 residues. The CDR3 spells CASRVNSNQPQHF. The DNA of the CDR3 is TGTGCCAGCAGGGTGAATAGCAATCAGCCCCAGCATTTT.

The sample holds a few counts of this clone. The chain combines TRBV30 with TRBJ2-7, with D possibly TRBD2 on 6 matching bases. The CDR3 spans 16 residues. Germline CDR1 GTSNPN, CDR2 SVGIG (reference sequence). The V and J ends lost 3 bases and 2 bases respectively, with 20 bases between them. The CDR3 spells CAWSGNWGVPPYEQYF. The CDR3 bases are TGTGCCTGGAGCGGAAATTGGGGGGTTCCTCCCTACGAGCAGTACTTC.

The chain has TRBV28 and TRBJ2-7; D might be TRBD1 (6 bases). The CDR3 is made up of 15 amino acids. Between the trimmed V and J ends, which lost 6 bases and 3 bases, there was a span of 18 bases. Germline CDR1 reads MDHEN; CDR2 reads SYDVKM. The CDR3 loop reads CASRESTGFRYEQYF. The CDR3 DNA follows: TGTGCCAGCAGAGAATCGACAGGTTTTCGCTACGAGCAGTACTTC.

The J gene is TRBJ2-7, the V gene TRBV28; D is ambiguous. With 5 bases removed from V and 0 bases from J, the gap between germline ends came to 11 bases. The CDR3 runs to 14 residues. The germline V gene has CDR1 MDHEN and CDR2 SYDVKM. CDR3 region: CASSTDAASYEQYF. CDR3 nucleotide sequence: TGTGCCAGCAGTACGGACGCTGCCTCCTACGAGCAGTACTTC.

This sequence joins TRBV12-5 and TRBJ2-7; 10 bases agree with TRBD1. Germline V gives CDR1 LGHNT, CDR2 FRNRAP. The V segment lost 6 bases and the J segment 4 bases; nucleotides outside the gene matches: 6. The CDR3 consists of 14 residues. The CDR3 DNA reads as TGTGCTAGTGGGGGGGACAGGGGCGGATACGAGCAGTACTTC. It yields the protein CASGGDRGGYEQYF.

This chain joins TRBV7-3 and TRBJ2-3, with D maybe TRBD2 (5 bases). The CDR3 extends over 14 amino acids. V was trimmed by 1 base and J by 6 bases, leaving 11 bases between them. Germline CDR1 is SGHTA and CDR2 is FQGTGA. The CDR3 coding sequence is TGTGCCAGCAGCTTAATGGTGGGCGGGGATACGCAGTATTTT. Translated, it gives CASSLMVGGDTQYF.

As concerns this clone: This may stem from a read error, because a much larger clone lies one nucleotide away. V and J are TRBV2 and TRBJ2-7; no definite D call. This CDR3 is built from 11 residues. Germline V gene data show CDR1 as SNHLY and CDR2 as FYNNEI. Trimming removed 6 bases at V and 1 base at J, with 4 bases between. CDR3 sequence: CASSISYEQYF. The CDR3 DNA follows: TGTGCCAGCAGCATATCCTACGAGCAGTACTTC.

This clone was observed a handful of times. The J gene is TRBJ2-1, the V gene TRBV28, with 8 bases lining up with TRBD2. The germline gives CDR1 MDHEN, CDR2 SYDVKM. With V trimmed by 7 bases and J by 5 bases, 10 bases remained unmatched. The CDR3 runs to 15 residues. The CDR3, as DNA: TGTGCCAGCAAGGAGCCGGGACTAGTCAACAATGAGCAGTTCTTC. Protein sequence: CASKEPGLVNNEQFF.

This clone has just one count. The chain couples TRBV10-2 to TRBJ1-5; D is possibly TRBD1 (6 bases). Germline V gene data show CDR1 as WSHSY and CDR2 as SAAADI. The CDR3 totals 13 residues. The V gene lost 8 bases and the J gene lost 5 bases, with 13 bases spanning the gap. Here the CDR3 reads CASATGGDQPQHF. The CDR3 DNA follows: TGCGCCAGCGCGACAGGCGGGGATCAGCCCCAGCATTTT.

This clone has a single count. The CDR3 protein is CSVEDRTSGAYEQYF. In DNA, the CDR3 is TGCAGCGTTGAAGATCGCACTAGCGGGGCCTACGAGCAGTACTTC. This chain connects TRBV29-1 to TRBJ2-7; 10 positions agree with TRBD2. Germline V CDR1 and CDR2: SQVTM, ANQGSEA. The CDR3 sequence is 15 residues long. Trimming took 0 bases from V and 2 from J; bases not matched to a gene: 4.

CDR3 loop: CASSGGTEAFF. The CDR3, as DNA: TGTGCCAGCAGTGGGGGGACTGAAGCTTTCTTT. This sequence joins TRBV7-8 and TRBJ1-1; a weak D match, TRBD1 (5 bases). Germline values: CDR1 SGHVS, CDR2 FQNEAQ. Trimming pared 6 bases from V and 5 bases from J, leaving 7 bases between. The CDR3 covers 11 residues.

This clone was detected a few times. The likely explanation is a read error, given a far larger clone one base away. Other DNA sequences from this sample encode an identical CDR3 as well. This sequence joins TRBV15 and TRBJ2-7; TRBD1 matches 9 bases. The CDR3 consists of 17 residues. CDR1 is LNHNV, CDR2 YYDKDF, per germline (reference sequence). The CDR3 DNA is TGCGCCACCAGCAGAGATCTCATCGGACAGGGGACCTACGAGCAGTACTTC. Translation gives CATSRDLIGQGTYEQYF.

The rearrangement links TRBV5-1 to TRBJ2-1; D is uncertain. CDR3 length: 14 amino acids. Germline lookup yields CDR1 SGHRS and CDR2 YFSETQ. Trimming left V 6 bases short and J 5 bases short, with 15 bases between. In DNA, the CDR3 is TGCGCCAGCAAGGCCGGAAAAAACAACAATGAGCAGTTCTTC. The encoded protein is CASKAGKNNNEQFF.

This chain joins TRBV7-9 and TRBJ2-1; TRBD1 is a possible D gene (5 bases). Germline V gene sequence: CDR1 SEHNR, CDR2 FQNEAQ (reference sequence). V lost 9 bases and J 4 bases, leaving 7 bases between the germline ends. CDR3 size: 11 residues. CDR3 in DNA: TGTGCCAGTGGACATTACAATGAGCAGTTCTTC. Encoded protein: CASGHYNEQFF.